The 13 T cell receptor beta chains presented below share a single source sample, sequenced in a study of shared T cell receptors in the human thymus. The method was immunoSEQ multiplex PCR; TCRdb's version includes in-frame clones alone and lacks a portion of them. The table has roughly 710,000 clones, around 85% seen once. The same sample was also studied in work on human thymus T cells.

The source material was thymocytes. The receptors were gathered from a girl under three years old with a congenital heart defect.

The J gene is TRBJ2-7, the V gene TRBV18; D is unclear. Germline CDR1 and CDR2: KGHSH and LQKENI. V was pared by 2 bases and J by 3 bases, with 8 bases between. The CDR3 has 13 amino acids. The CDR3 DNA follows: TGTGCCAGCTCACCAGTGGGCCGCTACGAGCAGTACTTC. As protein: CASSPVGRYEQYF.

Here the CDR3 DNA reads TGTGCCAGCAGTGAATTAAGGCGGGGGGATCACTACGAGCAGTACTTC. Protein: CASSELRRGDHYEQYF. The V and J genes are TRBV25-1 and TRBJ2-7; TRBD2 agrees at 8 bases. The V segment lost 1 base and the J segment 3 bases; nucleotides outside the gene matches: 8. The CDR3 loop spans 16 amino acids. Germline CDR1 MGHDK, CDR2 SYGVNS.

The chain carries TRBV15 and TRBJ2-5, with D tentatively TRBD2 (6 bases). The CDR3 runs 15 residues. Looked up from germline, CDR1 is LNHNV and CDR2 is YYDKDF (reference sequence). V was pared by 5 bases and J by 2 bases, with 15 bases between. CDR3 bases: TGTGCCACCAGCCCCATGGGGGGACGGCAAGAGACCCAGTACTTC. Its translation: CATSPMGGRQETQYF.

This sequence joins TRBV25-1 and TRBJ1-1; TRBD1 aligns across 8 bases. Germline-derived CDR1 and CDR2 are MGHDK and SYGVNS. V was clipped by 8 bases and J by 6 bases; unmatched bases: 8. This CDR3 spans 13 amino acids. As DNA, the CDR3 is TGTGCCAGCCGAACAGGGGGACGGGCTGAAGCTTTCTTT. It codes for CASRTGGRAEAFF.

The chain has TRBV7-2 and TRBJ1-5, with TRBD1 as a possible D gene (5 bases). Trimming shortened V by 1 base and J by 5 bases, and 24 bases separated the two germline ends. Germline lookup yields CDR1 SGHTA and CDR2 FQGNSA. The CDR3 runs 19 residues. The CDR3 reads CASSLEKFDRKVLHQPQHF. Here the CDR3 DNA reads TGTGCCAGCAGCTTAGAAAAATTCGACAGAAAAGTCCTCCATCAGCCCCAGCATTTT.

J is TRBJ1-1 and V is TRBV6-5, with unresolved D. Germline V gives CDR1 MNHEY, CDR2 SVGAGI. The CDR3 runs 12 residues. Deletions cut 8 bases from V and 11 bases from J, with 18 bases between. The CDR3 DNA sequence: TGTGCCAGCTTTCCCCCACCGAGTCTGGCTTTCTTT. Protein: CASFPPPSLAFF.

V and J are TRBV15 and TRBJ2-1, with a tentative D call TRBD2 (7 bases). The germline V gene encodes CDR1 LNHNV and CDR2 YYDKDF (reference sequence). This CDR3 is built from 17 residues. V lost 1 base to trimming and J lost 0 bases, with 13 bases between them. As DNA, the CDR3 is TGTGCCACCAGCAGAGGAGGGGGGGCGAGCTCCTACAATGAGCAGTTCTTC. Translation gives CATSRGGGASSYNEQFF.

This chain links TRBV18 with TRBJ1-2; no definite D call. The germline V and J ends were trimmed by 2 bases and 4 bases, with 11 bases remaining between them. CDR3 length: 14 residues. Germline V lookup: CDR1 KGHSH, CDR2 LQKENI. DNA of the CDR3: TGTGCCAGCTCACCAAAGGTGGGCTTCTATGGCTACACCTTC. This sequence encodes CASSPKVGFYGYTF. Complete variable domain (other parts from reference TRBV18 and TRBJ1-2): NAGVMQNPRHLVRRRGQEARLRCSPMKGHSHVYWYRQLPEEGLKFMVYLQKENIIDESGMPKERFSAEFPKEGPSILRIQQVVRGDSAAYFCASSPKVGFYGYTFGSGTRLTVV.

The chain employs TRBV9 and TRBJ1-6; 7 nucleotides agree with TRBD1. This CDR3 is 15 amino acids long. Germline lookup yields CDR1 SGDLS and CDR2 YYNGEE. V was clipped by 3 bases and J by 6 bases; unmatched bases: 6. The CDR3 coding sequence is TGTGCCAGCAGCGCCAGGGGGGACAGTAATTCACCCCTCCACTTT. Protein sequence: CASSARGDSNSPLHF.

The V gene is TRBV7-3, the J gene TRBJ1-1; a possible D gene is TRBD1 (5 bases). Trimming pared 5 bases from V and 2 bases from J, leaving 9 bases between. Germline V gene lookup returns CDR1 SGHTA and CDR2 FQGTGA. This CDR3 is 13 amino acids long. The CDR3 spells CASSRDRNTEAFF. DNA for the CDR3: TGTGCCAGCAGCCGCGACAGAAACACTGAAGCTTTCTTT.

The V call is TRBV30, the J call TRBJ1-6, with TRBD1 matching over 12 bases. The CDR3 consists of 22 residues. With V trimmed by 5 bases and J by 6 bases, 26 bases remained unmatched. Germline values: CDR1 GTSNPN, CDR2 SVGIG (reference sequence). The chain's CDR3 is CAWGERDRGPQLPEPLNSPLHF. CDR3 in DNA: TGTGCCTGGGGAGAACGGGACAGGGGGCCTCAATTGCCCGAGCCGCTTAATTCACCCCTCCACTTT.

The genes are TRBV7-6 and TRBJ2-2, with 9 bases that match TRBD1. Germline CDR1 and CDR2: SGHVS and FNYEAQ. V was pared by 4 bases and J by 6 bases, with 15 bases of the junction left unmatched. The CDR3 spans 18 residues. The CDR3 sequence: CASSSSEGGTGRAGELFF. The CDR3 DNA follows: TGTGCCAGCAGCTCGTCTGAAGGAGGGACAGGGAGAGCCGGGGAGCTGTTTTTT.

This clone was recorded a few times. The chain carries TRBV15 and TRBJ1-2; D might be TRBD1 (5 bases). The CDR3 runs to 13 residues. Looked up from germline, CDR1 is LNHNV and CDR2 is YYDKDF (reference sequence). V was clipped by 5 bases and J by 6 bases, with 13 bases between them. CDR3: CATSPWGDHGYTF. For the CDR3, the DNA is TGTGCCACCAGCCCATGGGGGGACCATGGCTACACCTTC.